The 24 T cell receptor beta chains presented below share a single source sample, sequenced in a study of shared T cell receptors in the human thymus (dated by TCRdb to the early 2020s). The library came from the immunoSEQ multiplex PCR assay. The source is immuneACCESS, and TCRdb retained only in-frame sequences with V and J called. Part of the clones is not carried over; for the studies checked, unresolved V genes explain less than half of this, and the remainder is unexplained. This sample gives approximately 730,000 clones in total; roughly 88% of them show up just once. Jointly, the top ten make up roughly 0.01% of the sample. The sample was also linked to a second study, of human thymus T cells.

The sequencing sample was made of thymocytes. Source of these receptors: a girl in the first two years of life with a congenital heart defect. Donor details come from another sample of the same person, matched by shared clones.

CDR3 sequence (DNA): TGTGCCAGCAGTGATCCTGACAGGGAGCCTGGAAACACCATATATTTT. Residues: CASSDPDREPGNTIYF. V and J are TRBV25-1 and TRBJ1-3, with 7 bases lining up with TRBD1. This CDR3 is 16 amino acids long. The germline gives CDR1 MGHDK, CDR2 SYGVNS. J lost 2 bases, V lost 3 bases, and 7 bases had no gene match.

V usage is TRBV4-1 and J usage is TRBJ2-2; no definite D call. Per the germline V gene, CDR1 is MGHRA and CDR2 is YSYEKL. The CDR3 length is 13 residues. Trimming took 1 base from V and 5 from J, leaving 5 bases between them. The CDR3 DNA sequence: TGCGCCAGCAGCCAAGGGCGGACCGGGGAGCTGTTTTTT. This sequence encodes CASSQGRTGELFF.

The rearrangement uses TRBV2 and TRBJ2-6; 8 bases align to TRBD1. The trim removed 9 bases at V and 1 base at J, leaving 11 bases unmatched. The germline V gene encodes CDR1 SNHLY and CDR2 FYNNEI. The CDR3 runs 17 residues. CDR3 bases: TGTGCCAGTTCCGGAGGACAGGGAGGATCTGGGGCCAACGTCCTGACTTTC. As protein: CASSGGQGGSGANVLTF.

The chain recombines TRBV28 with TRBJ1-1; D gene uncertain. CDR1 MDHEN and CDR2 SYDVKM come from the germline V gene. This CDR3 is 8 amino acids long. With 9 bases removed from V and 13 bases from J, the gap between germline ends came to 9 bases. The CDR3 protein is CARQGGFF. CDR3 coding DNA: TGTGCCAGGCAAGGCGGTTTCTTT.

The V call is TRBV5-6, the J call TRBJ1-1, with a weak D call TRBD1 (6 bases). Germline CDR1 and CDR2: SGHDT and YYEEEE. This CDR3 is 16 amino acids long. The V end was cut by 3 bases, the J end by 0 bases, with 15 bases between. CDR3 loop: CASSWRTVLMNTEAFF. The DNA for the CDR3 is TGTGCCAGCAGCTGGAGGACAGTCCTAATGAACACTGAAGCTTTCTTT. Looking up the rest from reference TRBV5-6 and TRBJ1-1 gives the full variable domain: DAGVTQSPTHLIKTRGQQVTLRCSPKSGHDTVSWYQQALGQGPQFIFQYYEEEERQRGNFPDRFSGHQFPNYSSELNVNALLLGDSALYLCASSWRTVLMNTEAFFGQGTRLTVV.

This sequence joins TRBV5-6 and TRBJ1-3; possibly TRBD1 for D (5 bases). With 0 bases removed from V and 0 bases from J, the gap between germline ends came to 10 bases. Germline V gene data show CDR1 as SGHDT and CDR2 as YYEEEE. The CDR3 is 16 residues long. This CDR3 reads CASSLVRALSGNTIYF. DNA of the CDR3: TGTGCCAGCAGCTTGGTCAGGGCCCTCTCTGGAAACACCATATATTTT. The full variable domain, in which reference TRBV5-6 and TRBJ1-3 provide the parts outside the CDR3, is DAGVTQSPTHLIKTRGQQVTLRCSPKSGHDTVSWYQQALGQGPQFIFQYYEEEERQRGNFPDRFSGHQFPNYSSELNVNALLLGDSALYLCASSLVRALSGNTIYFGEGSWLTVV.

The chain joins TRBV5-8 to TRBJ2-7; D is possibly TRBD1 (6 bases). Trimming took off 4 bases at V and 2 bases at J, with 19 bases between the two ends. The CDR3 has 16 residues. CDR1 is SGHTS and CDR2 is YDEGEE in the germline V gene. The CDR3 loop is CASSGEQGRLTYEQYF. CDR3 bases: TGTGCCAGCAGCGGGGAACAGGGAAGGTTGACCTACGAGCAGTACTTC.

Here the CDR3 reads CASSYPGSSYEQYF. Here the CDR3 DNA reads TGTGCCAGCAGCTATCCAGGAAGCTCCTACGAGCAGTACTTC. The V gene is TRBV14, the J gene TRBJ2-7, with D unclear. Germline CDR1 and CDR2: SGHDN and FVKESK. V lost 5 bases and J lost 0, with 11 bases in between. The CDR3 contains 14 residues.

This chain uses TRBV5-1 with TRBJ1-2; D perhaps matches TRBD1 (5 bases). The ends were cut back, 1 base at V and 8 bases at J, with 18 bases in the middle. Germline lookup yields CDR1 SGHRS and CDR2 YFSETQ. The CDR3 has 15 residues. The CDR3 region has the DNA TGCGCCAGCAGCTTGAAGGCAGGGAGGGGTACGGGCTACACCTTC. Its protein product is CASSLKAGRGTGYTF.

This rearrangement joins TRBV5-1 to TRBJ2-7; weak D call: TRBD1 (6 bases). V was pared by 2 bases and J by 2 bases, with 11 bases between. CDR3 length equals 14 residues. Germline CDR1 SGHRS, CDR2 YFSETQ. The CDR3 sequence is CASSLTGTPYEQYF. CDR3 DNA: TGCGCCAGCAGCTTAACCGGGACACCCTACGAGCAGTACTTC.

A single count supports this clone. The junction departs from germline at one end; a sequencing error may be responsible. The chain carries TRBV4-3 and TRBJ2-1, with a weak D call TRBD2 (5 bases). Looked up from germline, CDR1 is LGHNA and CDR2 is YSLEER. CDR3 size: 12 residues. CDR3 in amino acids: CASSQGLGSCVF. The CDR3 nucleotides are TGCGCCAGCAGCCAGGGCTTGGGGAGTTGTGTCTTC.

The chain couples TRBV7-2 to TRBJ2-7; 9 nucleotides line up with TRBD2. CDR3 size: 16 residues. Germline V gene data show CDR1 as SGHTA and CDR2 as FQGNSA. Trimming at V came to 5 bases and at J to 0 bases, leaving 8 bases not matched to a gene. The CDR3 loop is CASSPALAGTSYEQYF. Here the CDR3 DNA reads TGTGCCAGCAGCCCAGCTCTAGCGGGGACCTCCTACGAGCAGTACTTC.

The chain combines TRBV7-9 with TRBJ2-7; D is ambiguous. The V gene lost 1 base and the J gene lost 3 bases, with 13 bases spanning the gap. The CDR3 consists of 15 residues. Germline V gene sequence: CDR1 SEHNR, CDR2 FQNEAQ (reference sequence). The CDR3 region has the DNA TGTGCCAGCAGCTTAGTAGCCCCCCCTGTCTACGAGCAGTACTTC. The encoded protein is CASSLVAPPVYEQYF.

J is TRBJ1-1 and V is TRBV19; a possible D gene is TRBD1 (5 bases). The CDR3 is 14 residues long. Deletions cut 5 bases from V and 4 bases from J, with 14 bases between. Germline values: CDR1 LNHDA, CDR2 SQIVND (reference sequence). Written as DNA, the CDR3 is TGTGCCAGTAGTCCCCCAGGGAGGAGCACTGAAGCTTTCTTT. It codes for CASSPPGRSTEAFF.

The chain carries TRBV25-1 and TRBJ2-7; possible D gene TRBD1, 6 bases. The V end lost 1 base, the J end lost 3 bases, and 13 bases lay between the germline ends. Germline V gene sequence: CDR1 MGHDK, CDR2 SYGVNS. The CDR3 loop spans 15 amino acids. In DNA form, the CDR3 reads TGTGCCAGCAGTGAATTAGGGGGTTTAGGCTACGAGCAGTACTTC. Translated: CASSELGGLGYEQYF.

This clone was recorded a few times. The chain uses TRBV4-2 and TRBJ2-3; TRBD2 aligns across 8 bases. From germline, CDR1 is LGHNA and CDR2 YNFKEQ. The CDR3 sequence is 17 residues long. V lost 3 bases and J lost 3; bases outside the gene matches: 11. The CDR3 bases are TGTGCCAGCAGCCATCGGGGGGGCGAGCGGGCAACAGATACGCAGTATTTT. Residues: CASSHRGGERATDTQYF.

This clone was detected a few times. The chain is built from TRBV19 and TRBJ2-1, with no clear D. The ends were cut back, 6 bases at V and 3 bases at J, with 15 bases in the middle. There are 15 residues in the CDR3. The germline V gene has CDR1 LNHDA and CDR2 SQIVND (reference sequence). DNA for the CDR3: TGTGCCAGTAGGGTTGACTGGAAACTCTACAATGAGCAGTTCTTC. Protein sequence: CASRVDWKLYNEQFF.

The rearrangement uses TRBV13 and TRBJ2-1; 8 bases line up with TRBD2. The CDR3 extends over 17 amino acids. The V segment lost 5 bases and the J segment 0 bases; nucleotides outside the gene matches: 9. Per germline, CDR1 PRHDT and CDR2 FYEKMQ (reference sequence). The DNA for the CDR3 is TGTGCCAGCAGCCGCCGATCAGCGGGGGCCTCCTACAATGAGCAGTTCTTC. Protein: CASSRRSAGASYNEQFF. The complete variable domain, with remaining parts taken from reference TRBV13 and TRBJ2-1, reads AAGVIQSPRHLIKEKRETATLKCYPIPRHDTVYWYQQGPGQDPQFLISFYEKMQSDKGSIPDRFSAQQFSDYHSELNMSSLELGDSALYFCASSRRSAGASYNEQFFGPGTRLTVL.

CDR3 loop: CASSETGGREKLFF. The CDR3 DNA sequence: TGTGCCAGCAGTGAAACGGGGGGAAGGGAAAAACTGTTTTTT. The V and J genes are TRBV2 and TRBJ1-4; possible D gene TRBD1, 5 bases. CDR1 and CDR2 (germline): SNHLY, FYNNEI. Trimming removed 2 bases from V and 8 bases from J, with 12 bases in between. CDR3 size: 14 residues.

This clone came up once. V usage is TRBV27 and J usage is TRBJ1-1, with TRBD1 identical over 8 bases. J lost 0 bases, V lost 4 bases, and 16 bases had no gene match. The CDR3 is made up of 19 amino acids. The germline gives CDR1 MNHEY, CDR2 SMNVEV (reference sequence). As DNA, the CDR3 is TGTGCCAGCAGTTCCGGACAGGGAAGGTGGGATGAACTGAACACTGAAGCTTTCTTT. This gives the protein CASSSGQGRWDELNTEAFF.

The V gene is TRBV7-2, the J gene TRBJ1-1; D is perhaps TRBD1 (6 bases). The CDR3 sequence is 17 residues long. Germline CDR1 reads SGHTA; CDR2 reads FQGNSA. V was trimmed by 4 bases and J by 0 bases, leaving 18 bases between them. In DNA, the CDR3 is TGTGCCAGCAGCTGTGGACAGTTGAGGGGCATGAACACTGAAGCTTTCTTT. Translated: CASSCGQLRGMNTEAFF.

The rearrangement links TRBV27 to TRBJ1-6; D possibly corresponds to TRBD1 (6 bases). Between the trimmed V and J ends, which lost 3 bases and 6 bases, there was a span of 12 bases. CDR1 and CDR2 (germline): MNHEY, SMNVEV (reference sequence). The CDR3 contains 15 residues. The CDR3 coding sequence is TGTGCCAGCAGTTTTGACGGCAGGGGTAATTCACCCCTCCACTTT. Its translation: CASSFDGRGNSPLHF.

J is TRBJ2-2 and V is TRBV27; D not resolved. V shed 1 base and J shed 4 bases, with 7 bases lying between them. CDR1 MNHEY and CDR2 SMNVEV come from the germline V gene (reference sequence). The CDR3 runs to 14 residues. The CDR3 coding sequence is TGTGCCAGCAGTTTATTTAGATCCACCGGGGAGCTGTTTTTT. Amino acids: CASSLFRSTGELFF.

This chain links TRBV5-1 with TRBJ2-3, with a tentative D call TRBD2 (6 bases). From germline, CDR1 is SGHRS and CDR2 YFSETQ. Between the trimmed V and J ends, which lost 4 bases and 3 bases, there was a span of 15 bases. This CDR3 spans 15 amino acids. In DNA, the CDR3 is TGCGCCAGCAGCAGGTTCGTCCGGGGGACAGATACGCAGTATTTT. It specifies CASSRFVRGTDTQYF.